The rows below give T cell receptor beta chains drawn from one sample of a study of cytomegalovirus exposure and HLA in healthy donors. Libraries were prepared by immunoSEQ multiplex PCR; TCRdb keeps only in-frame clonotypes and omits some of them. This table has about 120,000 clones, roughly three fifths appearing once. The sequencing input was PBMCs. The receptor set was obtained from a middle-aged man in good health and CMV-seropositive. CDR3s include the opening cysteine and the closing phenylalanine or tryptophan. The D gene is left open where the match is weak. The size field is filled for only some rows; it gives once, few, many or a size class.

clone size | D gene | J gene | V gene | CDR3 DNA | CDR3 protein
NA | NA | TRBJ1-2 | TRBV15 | TGTGCCACCAGCAGAGATCGAGGAAACTATGGCTACACCTTC | CATSRDRGNYGYTF
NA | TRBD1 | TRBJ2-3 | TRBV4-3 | TGCGCCAGCAGCCAAAGGGACAGGGGAGGAGATACGCAGTATTTT | CASSQRDRGGDTQYF
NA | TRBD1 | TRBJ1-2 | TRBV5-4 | TGTGCCAGCAGCGTGTTCCGGGACAGGAAGACCTTC | CASSVFRDRKTF
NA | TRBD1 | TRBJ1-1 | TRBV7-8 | TGTGCCAGCAGCTTAATTCCCGTAAACAGGGGTGGCACTGAAGCTTTCTTT | CASSLIPVNRGGTEAFF
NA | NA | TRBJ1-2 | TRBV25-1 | TGTGCCAGCAGGAAGGACAGCTATGGCTACACCTTC | CASRKDSYGYTF
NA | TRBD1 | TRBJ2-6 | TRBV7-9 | TGTGCCAGCAGCTTAGCGCAGGGACAGGAGAGCTCTGGGGCCAACGTCCTGACTTTC | CASSLAQGQESSGANVLTF
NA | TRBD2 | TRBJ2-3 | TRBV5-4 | TGTGCCAGCAGCTCCCCGGGACTAGCCATATCAGATACGCAGTATTTT | CASSSPGLAISDTQYF
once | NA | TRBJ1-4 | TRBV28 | TGTGCCAGCAGGGGAGTTGGAGAAAAACTGTTTTTT | CASRGVGEKLFF
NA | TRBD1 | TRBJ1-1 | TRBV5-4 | TGTGCCAGCAGCTTACAGGGGGCCGGGAGGAACACTGAAGCTTTCTTT | CASSLQGAGRNTEAFF
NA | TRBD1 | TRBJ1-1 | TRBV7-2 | TGTGCCAGCAGCTTATCTCCCCCTCAAGGGGGCCCCACTGAAGCTTTCTTT | CASSLSPPQGGPTEAFF
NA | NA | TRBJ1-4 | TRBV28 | TGTGCCAGCAGGAGCGCCCGGGCAACTAATGAAAAACTGTTTTTT | CASRSARATNEKLFF
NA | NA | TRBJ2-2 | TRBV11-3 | TGTGCCAGCAGCTCCGAGGGGGGGACCGGGGAGCTGTTTTTT | CASSSEGGTGELFF
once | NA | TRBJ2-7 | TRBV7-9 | TGTGCCAGCAGCTTAAGGGGTAGCGGCTCCTACGAGCAGTACTTC | CASSLRGSGSYEQYF
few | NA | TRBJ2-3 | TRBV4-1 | TGCGCCAGCAGCCGCAGAGCAATGGGGGGTATGGCAGATACGCAGTATTTT | CASSRRAMGGMADTQYF
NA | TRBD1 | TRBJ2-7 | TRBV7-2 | TGTGCCGGCAGGGACAGGGTGGCGTACGAGCAGTACTTC | CAGRDRVAYEQYF
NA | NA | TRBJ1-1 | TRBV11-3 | TGTGCCAGCAGCTTAGCCCCGACAGGCACTGAAGCTTTCTTT | CASSLAPTGTEAFF
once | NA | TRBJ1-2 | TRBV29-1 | TGCAGCGTTAACAGGGTCGCAGACTATGGCTACACCTTC | CSVNRVADYGYTF
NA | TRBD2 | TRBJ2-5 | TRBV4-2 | TGTGCCAGCAGCCCCGGACTAGCGGGGGGGCCCGAGACCCAGTACTTC | CASSPGLAGGPETQYF
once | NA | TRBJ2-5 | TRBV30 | TGTGCCTGGAGTGTAGGGTCACTAGGTAACATGGAGACCCAGTACTTC | CAWSVGSLGNMETQYF
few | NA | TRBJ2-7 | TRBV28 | TGTGCCAGCAGCCTAAAAATGTCCTACGAGCAGTACTTC | CASSLKMSYEQYF
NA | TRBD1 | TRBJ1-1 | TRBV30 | TGTGCCTGGAGTCACAGGGGGCCGGCTGAAGCTTTCTTT | CAWSHRGPAEAFF
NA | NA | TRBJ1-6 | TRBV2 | TGTGCCAGCAAGGCCATAAGGGGAGGTAATAATTCACCCCTCCACTTT | CASKAIRGGNNSPLHF
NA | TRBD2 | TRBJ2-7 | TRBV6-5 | TGTGCCAGCAGTTACGGGACTAGGGCAGGCGAGCAGTACTTC | CASSYGTRAGEQYF
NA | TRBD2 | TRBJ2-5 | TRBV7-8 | TGTGCCAGCAGCGTCTCTAGCGGGGGGGGAGAGACCCAGTACTTC | CASSVSSGGGETQYF
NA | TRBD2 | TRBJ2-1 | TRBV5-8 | TGTGCCAGCAGCTCGGGACTAGCGGTCAGGCATGAGCAGTTCTTC | CASSSGLAVRHEQFF
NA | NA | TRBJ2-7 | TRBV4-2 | TGTGCCAGCAGAGAGGCCTTGAGCTCCTACGAGCAGTACTTC | CASREALSSYEQYF
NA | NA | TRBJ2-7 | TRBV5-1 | TGCGCCAGCAGCTCGGACTGGGCGGGGGAGCAGTACTTC | CASSSDWAGEQYF
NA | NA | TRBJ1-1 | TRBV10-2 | TGCGCCAGCACTCTGACAGCTGAAACTGAAGCTTTCTTT | CASTLTAETEAFF
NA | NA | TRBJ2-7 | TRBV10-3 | TGTGCCATCAGGGCCGGGACACCCTACGAGCAGTACTTC | CAIRAGTPYEQYF
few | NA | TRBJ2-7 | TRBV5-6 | TGTGCCAGCAGCTCGCAGTCCTACGAGCAGTACTTC | CASSSQSYEQYF
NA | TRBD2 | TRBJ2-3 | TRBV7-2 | TGTGCCAGCAGGTCCCTAGCGGGAGGGGGAAATACGCAGTATTTT | CASRSLAGGGNTQYF
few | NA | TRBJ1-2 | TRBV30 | TGTGCCTGGAGTGTAAGAGGCCCGTGTGGCTACACCTTC | CAWSVRGPCGYTF
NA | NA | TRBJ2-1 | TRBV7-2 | TGTGCCAGCAGCTTATTCTCCAGGGCCGATGAGCAGTTCTTC | CASSLFSRADEQFF
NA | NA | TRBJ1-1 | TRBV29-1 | TGCAGCGTTGACAGAAAGTACACTGAAGCTTTCTTT | CSVDRKYTEAFF
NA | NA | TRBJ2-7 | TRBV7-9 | TGTGCCAGCAGCTTCATCCTGGGAGGAGAGCAGTACTTC | CASSFILGGEQYF
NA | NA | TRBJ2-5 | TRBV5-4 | TGTGCCAGCAGCCCGAGTCACTTAGAGACCCAGTACTTC | CASSPSHLETQYF
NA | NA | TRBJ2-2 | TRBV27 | TGTGCCAGCAGTTTAATCTTAGGGGGAAGGGACACCGGGGAGCTGTTTTTT | CASSLILGGRDTGELFF
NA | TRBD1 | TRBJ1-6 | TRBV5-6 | TGTGCCAGCAGCTTAGGAGGGGGCGCGTTGAGTTCACCCCTCCACTTT | CASSLGGGALSSPLHF
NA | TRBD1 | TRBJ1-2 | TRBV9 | TGTGCCAGCAGCGCAACGGGGACAGTCTTTGATGGCTACACCTTC | CASSATGTVFDGYTF
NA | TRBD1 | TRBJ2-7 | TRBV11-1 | TGTGCCAGCAGCTTGGGGGACAGGGCCTACGAGCAGTACTTC | CASSLGDRAYEQYF
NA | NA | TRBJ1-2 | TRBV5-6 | TGTGCCAGCAGCTTACGCAGAAACCTCCCCAACTATGGCTACACCTTC | CASSLRRNLPNYGYTF
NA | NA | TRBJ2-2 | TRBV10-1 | TGCGCCAGCAGTCACTTAATTAGCACCGGGGAGCTGTTTTTT | CASSHLISTGELFF
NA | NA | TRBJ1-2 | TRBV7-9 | TGTGCCAGCAGCTACTCTCAGGGATCTAACTATGGCTACACCTTC | CASSYSQGSNYGYTF
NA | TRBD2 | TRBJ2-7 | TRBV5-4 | TGTGCCAGCAGCTTGGACCTCGCGGGGGGCTTCTCCTACGAGCAGTACTTC | CASSLDLAGGFSYEQYF
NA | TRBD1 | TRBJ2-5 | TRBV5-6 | TGTGCCAGCAGCATAGGACAGGGGTACCAAGAGACCCAGTACTTC | CASSIGQGYQETQYF
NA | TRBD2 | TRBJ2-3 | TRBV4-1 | TGCGCCAGCAGGCCCACTAGCGGGGGGCTCTCTAGCACAGATACGCAGTATTTT | CASRPTSGGLSSTDTQYF
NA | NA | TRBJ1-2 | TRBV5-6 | TGTGCCAGCAGCTTGATGGGAGGCTTAGGCTACACCTTC | CASSLMGGLGYTF
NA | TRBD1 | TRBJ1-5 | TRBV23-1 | TGCGCCAGCAGTCAACTGACAGGGTCTAAAATAGGTCAGCCCCAGCATTTT | CASSQLTGSKIGQPQHF
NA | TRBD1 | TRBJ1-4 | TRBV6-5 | TGTGCCAGCAGCTTGGAGACAGGGAGGAATGAAAAACTGTTTTTT | CASSLETGRNEKLFF
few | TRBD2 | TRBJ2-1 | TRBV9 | TGTGCCAGCAGCCCCCGGACTAGCGGGAGGGCTGGTGAGCAGTTCTTC | CASSPRTSGRAGEQFF
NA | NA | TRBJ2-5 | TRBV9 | TGTGCCAGCAGCCAAGACAGTAGACAAGAGACCCAGTACTTC | CASSQDSRQETQYF
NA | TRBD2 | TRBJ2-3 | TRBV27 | TGTGCCAGCAGTTTAACTAGCGGGGGTAGCACAGATACGCAGTATTTT | CASSLTSGGSTDTQYF
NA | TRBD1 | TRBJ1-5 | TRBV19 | TGTGCCAGTAGTCGGACAGGGAAGAACGGTCAGCCCCAGCATTTT | CASSRTGKNGQPQHF